These 20 T cell receptor beta chains came from one sample sequenced in a study of CD4 T cells in relation to SARS-CoV-2 and coronaviruses. Only in-frame clones appear in the TCRdb table, and some are missing; sequencing was by immunoSEQ multiplex PCR. The sample shows about 38,000 clones, under 85% of them seen only once. These TCRs' antigens remain unknown. The material sequenced was memory CD4+ T cells from PBMCs, cultured in vitro. The receptors were sampled from an adult with COVID-19.

This chain links TRBV5-1 with TRBJ1-6; perhaps TRBD1 as D (6 bases). The germline gives CDR1 SGHRS, CDR2 YFSETQ. Deletions cut 4 bases from V and 5 bases from J, with 10 bases between. The CDR3 is 14 residues long. CDR3 amino acids: CASSKGQNNSPLHF. In DNA, the CDR3 is TGCGCCAGCAGCAAAGGACAGAATAATTCACCCCTCCACTTT.

The chain couples TRBV11-2 to TRBJ2-2; TRBD2 matches 11 bases. V was clipped by 5 bases and J by 1 base; unmatched bases: 3. Germline V CDR1 and CDR2: SGHAT, FQNNGV. The CDR3 extends over 16 amino acids. DNA for the CDR3: TGTGCCAGCAGCCCGGGACTAGCGGAGAACACCGGGGAGCTGTTTTTT. This encodes CASSPGLAENTGELFF.

This chain joins TRBV10-3 and TRBJ2-1; D gene ambiguous. Trimming took 1 base from V and 0 from J, leaving 16 bases between them. This CDR3 is 18 amino acids long. Per germline, CDR1 ENHRY and CDR2 SYGVKD. This chain's CDR3 is CAISELSTPSSSYNEQFF. The CDR3 bases are TGTGCCATCAGTGAGTTAAGTACCCCATCTAGCTCCTACAATGAGCAGTTCTTC.

There are a few counts of this clone. The chain recombines TRBV14 with TRBJ1-2; D remains ambiguous. V dropped 3 bases and J dropped 6 bases, with 14 bases sitting between them. The CDR3 runs 14 residues. The germline CDR1 and CDR2 sequences are SGHDN and FVKESK. The CDR3 reads CASSQNLEGNGYTF. DNA for the CDR3: TGTGCCAGCAGCCAGAACCTCGAAGGGAATGGCTACACCTTC.

CDR3 coding DNA: TGTGCCAGCAGCTATGACAGGGTTTCGAGTGAGCAGTTCTTC. Its translation: CASSYDRVSSEQFF. The chain is built from TRBV5-5 and TRBJ2-1; the match to TRBD1 covers 7 bases. This CDR3 is built from 14 residues. CDR1 SGHKS and CDR2 YYEKEE come from the germline V gene (reference sequence). The J segment lost 9 bases and the V segment lost 3 bases, leaving 9 bases of the junction unmatched.

The chain joins TRBV27 to TRBJ2-1, with D maybe TRBD2 (6 bases). Germline CDR1 and CDR2: MNHEY and SMNVEV (reference sequence). The CDR3 is 13 amino acids. V lost 5 bases and J lost 14, with 19 bases in between. CDR3 sequence reads: CASSRRRDETEFF. The CDR3 DNA reads TGTGCCAGCAGTCGAAGGCGGGATGAGACGGAGTTCTTC.

This clone was recorded a few times. The gene calls are TRBV4-2 and TRBJ1-5; D unclear. Germline V lookup: CDR1 LGHNA, CDR2 YNFKEQ. There are 14 residues in the CDR3. V was cut by 1 base and J by 8 bases, with 12 bases left in between. This CDR3 is CASSQGRVGEPQHF. The CDR3 DNA is TGTGCCAGCAGCCAAGGAAGGGTAGGAGAGCCCCAGCATTTT.

This clone was counted once. The chain carries TRBV2 and TRBJ2-5; the D is unclear. Trimming left V 1 base short and J 2 bases short, with 5 bases between. In germline, CDR1 is SNHLY, CDR2 FYNNEI. The length of the CDR3 is 13 residues. The CDR3 coding sequence is TGTGCCAGCAGTGAAGGCCAGCAAGAGACCCAGTACTTC. Protein sequence: CASSEGQQETQYF.

This clone was observed a single time. The chain links TRBV11-3 to TRBJ2-2; 14 bases align to TRBD2. The CDR3 sequence is 18 residues long. V trimming: 4 bases; J trimming: 7 bases; junction bases outside the gene matches: 11. Per germline, CDR1 SGHNT and CDR2 YENEEA. Here the CDR3 reads CASSSHFGTSGSGGELFF. DNA of the CDR3: TGTGCCAGCAGCTCTCACTTCGGGACTAGCGGGAGTGGCGGGGAGCTGTTTTTT.

The chain uses TRBV28 and TRBJ1-1; D may be TRBD1 (5 bases). CDR1 is MDHEN and CDR2 is SYDVKM in the germline V gene. The CDR3 sequence is 13 residues long. The ends were cut back, 3 bases at V and 4 bases at J, with 9 bases in the middle. The CDR3 loop reads CASSFPGGTEAFF. The DNA of the CDR3 is TGTGCCAGCAGTTTCCCTGGGGGCACTGAAGCTTTCTTT. Combining the CDR3 with reference TRBV28 and TRBJ1-1 gives the whole variable domain DVKVTQSSRYLVKRTGEKVFLECVQDMDHENMFWYRQDPGLGLRLIYFSYDVKMKEKGDIPEGYSVSREKKERFSLILESASTNQTSMYLCASSFPGGTEAFFGQGTRLTVV.

Only one count was recorded for this clone. The genes are TRBV19 and TRBJ2-3; perhaps TRBD2 as D (6 bases). Germline assignment: CDR1 LNHDA and CDR2 SQIVND (reference sequence). The CDR3 consists of 16 residues. V was clipped by 6 bases and J by 4 bases, with 20 bases between them. The CDR3 DNA reads as TGTGCCAGTAGACGATCGGAGGGCCGTTTCGCAGATACGCAGTATTTT. It specifies CASRRSEGRFADTQYF.

Only one count was recorded for this clone. The genes are TRBV28 and TRBJ2-3; TRBD2 matches 9 bases. This CDR3 comprises 17 residues. V lost 1 base to trimming and J lost 1 base; unmatched junction nucleotides: 6. From germline, CDR1 is MDHEN and CDR2 SYDVKM. DNA for the CDR3: TGTGCCAGCAGTTTATCCCTGATAGCGGGGGGCACAGATACGCAGTATTTT. Residues: CASSLSLIAGGTDTQYF.

The V gene is TRBV25-1, the J gene TRBJ2-7; unclear D gene. The CDR3 length is 13 residues. Germline V gene sequence: CDR1 MGHDK, CDR2 SYGVNS. Deletions cut 1 base from V and 4 bases from J, with 8 bases between. The CDR3 protein is CASSELLRYEQYF. The CDR3 DNA reads TGTGCCAGCAGTGAATTGTTGCGTTACGAGCAGTACTTC.

This chain joins TRBV4-3 and TRBJ1-2, with 9 bases that match TRBD1. Germline assignment: CDR1 LGHNA and CDR2 YSLEER. The CDR3 sequence is 16 residues long. The V segment lost 2 bases and the J segment 3 bases; nucleotides outside the gene matches: 7. This CDR3 reads CASSQSRDRVDYGYTF. For the CDR3, the DNA is TGCGCCAGCAGCCAATCCCGGGACAGGGTCGACTATGGCTACACCTTC.

This chain uses TRBV27 with TRBJ2-7; the D call may be TRBD1 or TRBD2 (7 bases each). The V gene's germline CDR1 is MNHEY and CDR2 SMNVEV (reference sequence). V lost 5 bases, J lost 4 bases, and 18 bases lay in between. CDR3 length equals 15 residues. In nucleotides, the CDR3 is TGTGCCAGCAGTCCGAGGGAGGGGGCGCGGTACGAGCAGTACTTC. It codes for CASSPREGARYEQYF.

This clone was picked up one time. The gene calls are TRBV29-1 and TRBJ2-3, with TRBD1 matching over 7 bases. The CDR3 is 14 amino acids. Trimming took 6 bases from V and 2 from J; bases not matched to a gene: 8. The germline CDR1 and CDR2 sequences are SQVTM and ANQGSEA. CDR3 nucleotides: TGCAGCGTAGCGAGACAGGGCAACACAGATACGCAGTATTTT. Its protein product is CSVARQGNTDTQYF.

This chain connects TRBV19 to TRBJ2-1, with TRBD1 identical over 7 bases. Germline CDR1 reads LNHDA; CDR2 reads SQIVND (reference sequence). The V segment lost 10 bases and the J segment 8 bases; nucleotides outside the gene matches: 11. The CDR3 runs to 13 residues. CDR3 protein: CATSGTAFDEQFF. The CDR3 nucleotides read TGTGCCACGTCGGGGACAGCGTTCGATGAGCAGTTCTTC.

The chain links TRBV7-3 to TRBJ2-2, with 8 positions matching TRBD2. Germline assignment: CDR1 SGHTA and CDR2 FQGTGA. V shed 0 bases, J shed 6 bases, and the junction held 6 bases outside the gene matches. The CDR3 extends over 16 amino acids. Here the CDR3 reads CASSLTSGRPPGELFF. CDR3 nucleotides: TGTGCCAGCAGCTTAACCAGCGGGAGACCGCCCGGGGAGCTGTTTTTT. Combining the CDR3 with reference TRBV7-3 and TRBJ2-2 gives the whole variable domain GAGVSQTPSNKVTEKGKYVELRCDPISGHTALYWYRQSLGQGPEFLIYFQGTGAADDSGLPNDRFFAVRPEGSVSTLKIQRTERGDSAVYLCASSLTSGRPPGELFFGEGSRLTVL.

The CDR3 DNA follows: TGTGCCAGCTCTTGGACACTTTACAATGAGCAGTTCTTC. Protein sequence: CASSWTLYNEQFF. This rearrangement joins TRBV2 to TRBJ2-1, with D perhaps matching TRBD1 (5 bases). V was cut by 8 bases and J by 4 bases, with 12 bases left in between. This CDR3 has 13 residues. CDR1 and CDR2 from the germline V gene are SNHLY and FYNNEI.

CDR3 bases: TGTGCCAGCAGAGAGGGCCCTCTAGCGGAAACTAGCACAGATACGCAGTATTTT. Translating gives CASREGPLAETSTDTQYF. The chain joins TRBV25-1 to TRBJ2-3; 7 positions match TRBD2. Germline assignment: CDR1 MGHDK and CDR2 SYGVNS. J was trimmed by 0 bases and V by 6 bases; bases with no gene match: 15. This CDR3 has 18 amino acids.